These T cell receptor beta chains were read from a single sample in a study of OX40 agonist ivuxolimab in advanced cancers. Data came from immunoSEQ multiplex PCR; TCRdb stores just in-frame clones and leaves some out. The sample lists about 62,000 clones, nearly 95% occurring once. This material consisted of CD4+ or CD8+ T cells sorted from blood, taken in a trial of the OX40 agonist ivuxolimab. The receptors originated from an adult with an advanced solid tumor such as melanoma, head and neck, liver or kidney cancer. The CDR3 runs from the conserved cysteine through the conserved F or W.

>13|TRBJ1-2|TRBV6-4
CASREGVGYGYTF
>14|TRBJ1-2|TRBV5-5
CASSLVQGAIGYTF
>15|TRBJ2-7|TRBV27
CASSSRRGSPYEQYF
>11|TRBJ1-1|TRBV6-5
CASMTLTEAFF
>13|TRBJ2-7|TRBV10-3
CAISDPDRVEQYF
>12|TRBJ2-1|TRBV21-1
CASRAGDAEQFF
>18|TRBJ2-3|TRBV13
CASRPTSGGFRMTDTQYF
>14|TRBJ1-2|TRBV10-2
CASSESSDIYGYTF
>15|TRBJ2-1|TRBV6-5
CASSPGEGGYNEQFF
>14|TRBJ2-3|TRBV11-3
CASSSGPSTDTQYF
>13|TRBJ1-2|TRBV9
CASSVGGALGYTF
>11|TRBJ2-3|TRBV9
CASSPPDTQYF
>16|TRBJ1-2|TRBV19
CASSTLDRSNNYGYTF
>15|TRBJ1-2|TRBV29-1
CSVELAAGTNYGYTF
>17|TRBJ1-1|TRBV4-1
CASSQEPPGHQNTEAFF
>13|TRBJ1-1|TRBV19
CATSHRGNTEAFF
>12|TRBJ2-7|TRBV7-9
CASSRSVYEQYF
>15|TRBJ2-1|TRBV28
CASSFPGTAYNEQFF
>14|TRBJ1-2|TRBV6-6
CASSYSPTEYGYTF
>13|TRBJ1-1|TRBV27
CASSLGSNTEAFF
>12|TRBJ2-5|TRBV6-5
CASSYGEETQYF
>16|TRBJ1-5|TRBV10-2
CASSEEWAFSNQPQHF
>15|TRBJ2-7|TRBV5-5
CASSLGRGALYEQYF
>14|TRBJ1-2|TRBV9
CASSVRGFDYGYTF
>14|TRBJ2-4|TRBV27
CASSLGGAKNIQYF
>15|TRBJ2-3|TRBV19
CASSEISVSTDTQYF
>14|TRBJ2-7|TRBV19
CASSITSGRNEQYF
>13|TRBJ2-7|TRBV9
CASSVAGNHEQYF
>12|TRBJ2-7|TRBV7-9
CASSFKGNEQYF
>16|TRBJ2-3|TRBV13
CASSLRTSGYTDTQYF
>15|TRBJ2-7|TRBV4-1
CASSPVAGSSYEQYF
>16|TRBJ2-1|TRBV19
CASSPPWTVAYNEQFF
>16|TRBJ2-1|TRBV28
CASSLSRQGTYNEQFF
>13|TRBJ2-5|TRBV9
CASSVDGSETQYF
>19|TRBJ1-2|TRBV5-4
CASSPWGLLPGQGNYGYTF
>12|TRBJ1-2|TRBV5-4
CASSVEDYGYTF
>12|TRBJ1-2|TRBV13
CASSSDSYGYTF
>13|TRBJ1-1|TRBV19
CASSILQNTEAFF
>14|TRBJ2-5|TRBV5-1
CASSLGGLAETQYF
>15|TRBJ1-1|TRBV19
CASSIGTGGMTEAFF
>16|TRBJ1-6|TRBV2
CASSEVDRESHSPLHF
>11|TRBJ2-1|TRBV19
CASSIYLEQFF
>13|TRBJ1-1|TRBV27
CATIPPGGTEAFF
>11|TRBJ2-5|TRBV13
CASSLQETQYF
>15|TRBJ1-6|TRBV27
CASTLLATGHFPLHF
>11|TRBJ1-2|TRBV2
CASIRGSGYTF
>19|TRBJ1-5|TRBV21-1
CASSKALGTVSTSNQPQHF
>13|TRBJ2-3|TRBV21-1
CASSNSRVDTQYF
>15|TRBJ1-5|TRBV19
CASHQDNYSNQPQHF
>16|TRBJ2-1|TRBV6-4
CASSDGSSGGAGEQFF
>13|TRBJ2-1|TRBV30
CAWSVLVYNEQFF
>13|TRBJ2-7|TRBV27
CASSFNGYYEQYF
>13|TRBJ2-1|TRBV30
CAWSGGGINEQFF
>15|TRBJ2-1|TRBV7-2
CASSTTSGSIHEQFF
>17|TRBJ2-5|TRBV5-6
CASSLGLAGLYQETQYF
>16|TRBJ2-1|TRBV4-3
CASSLLGTSSYNEQFF
>14|TRBJ1-5|TRBV4-2
CASSQEVKNQPQHF
>13|TRBJ2-1|TRBV29-1
CSLSSGIELEQFF
>16|TRBJ2-3|TRBV6-1
CASSEVGGKGTDTQYF
>15|TRBJ2-1|TRBV7-6
CASSQGLAGHNEQFF